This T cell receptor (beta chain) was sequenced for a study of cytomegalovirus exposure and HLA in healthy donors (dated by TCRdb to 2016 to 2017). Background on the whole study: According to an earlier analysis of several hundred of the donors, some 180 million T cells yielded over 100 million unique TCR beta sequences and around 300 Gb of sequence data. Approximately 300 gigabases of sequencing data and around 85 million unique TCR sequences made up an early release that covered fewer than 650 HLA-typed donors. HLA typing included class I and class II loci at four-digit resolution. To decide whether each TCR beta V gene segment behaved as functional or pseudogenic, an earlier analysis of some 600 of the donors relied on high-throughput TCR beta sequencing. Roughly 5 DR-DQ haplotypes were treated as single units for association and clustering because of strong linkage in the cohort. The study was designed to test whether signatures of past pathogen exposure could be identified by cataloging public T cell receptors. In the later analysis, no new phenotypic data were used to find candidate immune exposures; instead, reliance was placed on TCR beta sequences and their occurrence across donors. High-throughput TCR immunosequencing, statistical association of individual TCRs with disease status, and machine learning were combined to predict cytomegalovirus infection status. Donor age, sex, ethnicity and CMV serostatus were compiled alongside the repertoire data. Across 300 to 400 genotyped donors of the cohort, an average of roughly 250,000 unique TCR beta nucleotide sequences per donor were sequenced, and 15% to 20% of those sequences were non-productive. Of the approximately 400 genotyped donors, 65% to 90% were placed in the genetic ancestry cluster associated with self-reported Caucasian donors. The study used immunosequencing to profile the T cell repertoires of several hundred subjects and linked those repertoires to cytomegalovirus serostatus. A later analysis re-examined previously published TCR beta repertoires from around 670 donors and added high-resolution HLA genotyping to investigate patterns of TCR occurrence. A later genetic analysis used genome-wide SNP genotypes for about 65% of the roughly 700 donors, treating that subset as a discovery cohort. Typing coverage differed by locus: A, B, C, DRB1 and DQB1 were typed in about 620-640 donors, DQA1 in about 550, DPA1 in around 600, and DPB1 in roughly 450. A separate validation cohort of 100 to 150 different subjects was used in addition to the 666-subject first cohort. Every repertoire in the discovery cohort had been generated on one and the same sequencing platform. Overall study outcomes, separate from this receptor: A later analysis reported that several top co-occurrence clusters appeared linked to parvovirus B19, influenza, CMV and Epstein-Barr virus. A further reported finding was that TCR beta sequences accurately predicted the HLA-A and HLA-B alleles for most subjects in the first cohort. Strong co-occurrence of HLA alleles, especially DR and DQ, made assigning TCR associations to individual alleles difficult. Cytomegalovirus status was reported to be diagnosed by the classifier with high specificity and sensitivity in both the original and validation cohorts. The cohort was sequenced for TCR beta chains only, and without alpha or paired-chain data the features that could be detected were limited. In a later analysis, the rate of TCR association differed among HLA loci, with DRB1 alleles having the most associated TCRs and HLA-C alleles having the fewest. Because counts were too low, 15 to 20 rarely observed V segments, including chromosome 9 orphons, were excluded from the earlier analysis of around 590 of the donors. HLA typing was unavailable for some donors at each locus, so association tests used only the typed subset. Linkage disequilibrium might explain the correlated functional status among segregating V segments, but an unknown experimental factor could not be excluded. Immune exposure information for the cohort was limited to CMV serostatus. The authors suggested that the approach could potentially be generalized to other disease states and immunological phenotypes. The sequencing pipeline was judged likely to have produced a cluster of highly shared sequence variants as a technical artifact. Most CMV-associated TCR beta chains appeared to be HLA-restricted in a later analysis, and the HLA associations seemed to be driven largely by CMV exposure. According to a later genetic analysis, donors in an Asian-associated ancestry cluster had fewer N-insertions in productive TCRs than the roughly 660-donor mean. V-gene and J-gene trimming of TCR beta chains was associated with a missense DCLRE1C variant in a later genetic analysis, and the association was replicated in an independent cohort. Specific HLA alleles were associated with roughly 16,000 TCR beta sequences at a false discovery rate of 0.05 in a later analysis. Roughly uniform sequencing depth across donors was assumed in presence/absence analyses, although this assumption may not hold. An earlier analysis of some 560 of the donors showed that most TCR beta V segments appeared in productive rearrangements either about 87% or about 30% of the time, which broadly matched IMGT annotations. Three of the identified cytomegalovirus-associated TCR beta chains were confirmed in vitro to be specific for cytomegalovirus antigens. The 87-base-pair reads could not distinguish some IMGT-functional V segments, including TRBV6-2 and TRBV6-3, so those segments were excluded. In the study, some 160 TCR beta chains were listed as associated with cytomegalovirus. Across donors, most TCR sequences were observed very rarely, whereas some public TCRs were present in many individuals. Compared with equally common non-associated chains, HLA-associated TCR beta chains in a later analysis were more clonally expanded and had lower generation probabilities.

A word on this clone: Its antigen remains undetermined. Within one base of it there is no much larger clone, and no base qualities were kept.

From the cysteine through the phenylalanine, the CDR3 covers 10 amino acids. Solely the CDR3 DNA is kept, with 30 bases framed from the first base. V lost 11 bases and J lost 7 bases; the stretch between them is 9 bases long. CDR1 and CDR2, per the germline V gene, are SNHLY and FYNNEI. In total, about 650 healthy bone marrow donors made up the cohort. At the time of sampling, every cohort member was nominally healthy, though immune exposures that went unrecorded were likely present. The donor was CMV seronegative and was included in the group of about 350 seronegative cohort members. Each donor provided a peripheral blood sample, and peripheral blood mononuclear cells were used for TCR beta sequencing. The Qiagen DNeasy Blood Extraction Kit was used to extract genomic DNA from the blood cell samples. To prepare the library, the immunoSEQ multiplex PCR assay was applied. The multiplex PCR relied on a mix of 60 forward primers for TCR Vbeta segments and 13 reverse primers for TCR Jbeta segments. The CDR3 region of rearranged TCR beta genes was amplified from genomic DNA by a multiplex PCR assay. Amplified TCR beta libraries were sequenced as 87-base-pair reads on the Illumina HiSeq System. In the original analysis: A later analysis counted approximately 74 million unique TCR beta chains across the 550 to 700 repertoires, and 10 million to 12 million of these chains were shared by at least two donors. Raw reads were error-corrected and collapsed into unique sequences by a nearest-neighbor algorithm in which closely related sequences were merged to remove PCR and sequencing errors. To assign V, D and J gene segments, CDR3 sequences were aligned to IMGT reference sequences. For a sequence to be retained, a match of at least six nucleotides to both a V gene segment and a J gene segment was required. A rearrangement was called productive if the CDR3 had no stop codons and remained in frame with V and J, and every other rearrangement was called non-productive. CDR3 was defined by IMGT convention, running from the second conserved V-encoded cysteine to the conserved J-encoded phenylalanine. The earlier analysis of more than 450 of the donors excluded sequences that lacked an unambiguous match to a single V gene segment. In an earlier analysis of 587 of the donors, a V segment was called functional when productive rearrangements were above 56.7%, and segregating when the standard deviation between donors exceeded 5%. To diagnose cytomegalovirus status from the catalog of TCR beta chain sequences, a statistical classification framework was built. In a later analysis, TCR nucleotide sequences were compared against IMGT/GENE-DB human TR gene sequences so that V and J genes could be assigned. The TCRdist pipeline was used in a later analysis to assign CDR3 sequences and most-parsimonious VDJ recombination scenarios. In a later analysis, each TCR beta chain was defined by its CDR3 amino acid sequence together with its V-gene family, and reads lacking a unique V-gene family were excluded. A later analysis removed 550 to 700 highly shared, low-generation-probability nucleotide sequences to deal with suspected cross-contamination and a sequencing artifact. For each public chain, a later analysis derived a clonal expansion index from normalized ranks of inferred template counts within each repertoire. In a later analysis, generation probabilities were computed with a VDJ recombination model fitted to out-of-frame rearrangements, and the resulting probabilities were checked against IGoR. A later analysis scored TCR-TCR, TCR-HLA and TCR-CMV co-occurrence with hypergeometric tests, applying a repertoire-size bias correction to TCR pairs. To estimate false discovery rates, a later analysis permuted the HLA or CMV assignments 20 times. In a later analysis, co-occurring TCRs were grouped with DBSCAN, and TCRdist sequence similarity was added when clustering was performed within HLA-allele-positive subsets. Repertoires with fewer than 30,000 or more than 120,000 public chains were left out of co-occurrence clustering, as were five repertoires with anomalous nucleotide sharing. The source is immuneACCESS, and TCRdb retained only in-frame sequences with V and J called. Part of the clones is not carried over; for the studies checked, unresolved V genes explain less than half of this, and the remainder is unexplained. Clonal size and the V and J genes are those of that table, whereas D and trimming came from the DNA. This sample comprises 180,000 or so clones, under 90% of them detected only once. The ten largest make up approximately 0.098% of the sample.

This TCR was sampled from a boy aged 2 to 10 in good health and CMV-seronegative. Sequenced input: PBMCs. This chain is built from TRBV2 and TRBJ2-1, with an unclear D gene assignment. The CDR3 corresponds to CAGPRNEQFF. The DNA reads TGTGCCGGCCCCAGAAATGAGCAGTTCTTC. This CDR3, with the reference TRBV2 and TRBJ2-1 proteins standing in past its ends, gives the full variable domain EPEVTQTPSHQVTQMGQEVILRCVPISNHLYFYWYRQILGQKVEFLVSFYNNEISEKSEIFDDQFSVERPDGSNFTLKIRSTKLEDSAMYFCAGPRNEQFFGPGTRLTVL.